This T cell receptor (beta chain) came from a study of response to subunit inactivated influenza vaccine. TCRdb itself ran the RT-PCR reads through MiXCR, one entry per CDR3 protein. The table has 500,000 to 550,000 distinct CDR3 sequences, roughly 25% seen once; the top ten hold under 3.5%. Germline assignment: CDR1 LGHDT and CDR2 YNNKEL (reference sequence). J lost 13 bases, V lost 3 bases, and 6 bases had no gene match. There are 12 residues in the CDR3. This sample was also put to use in a study of T cells expressing NK-cell markers. In that study: TCR beta libraries carry UMIs added by 5'RACE template switching.

The sequenced sample was CD4+ T cells sorted from PBMCs, obtained roughly 13 days after vaccination. The source is a man aged 50-60 years who received an inactivated influenza vaccine. The chain combines TRBV3-1 with TRBJ2-1; 7 nucleotides match TRBD2. The CDR3 loop reads CASSHEAGIQFF. The CDR3 nucleotides read TGTGCCAGCAGCCATGAAGCGGGAATACAGTTCTTC.